The entry that follows covers one T cell receptor (beta chain) sequence. This sample is drawn from a study of blood T cell repertoires in COVID-19. Patients in Seattle were enrolled during active infection, then followed longitudinally. The germline CDR1 and CDR2 sequences are LNHDA and SQIVND (reference sequence). V shed 7 bases and J 6 bases; nucleotides not matched to a gene: 8. The CDR3 consists of 15 residues. The method was immunoSEQ multiplex PCR; TCRdb's version includes in-frame clones alone and lacks a portion of them. The sample includes about 94,000 clones, under 80% of them seen just once.

The chain is built from TRBV19 and TRBJ2-1, with TRBD2 identical over 11 bases. This clonotype was sampled from a man in his 70s with COVID-19, enrolled during active disease. The sequenced sample was peripheral blood. The CDR3 is CASTVAGGPGNEQFF. The CDR3, as DNA: TGTGCCAGTACCGTAGCGGGAGGGCCGGGCAATGAGCAGTTCTTC.